This T cell receptor (beta chain) is drawn from a study of Graves' ophthalmopathy and Graves' hyperthyroidism. The sequenced template was RNA, covering the TCR beta CDR3 region. HTBI primers served in a first-round RT-PCR, which a second-round multiplex PCR followed. TCRdb passed the multiplex PCR reads through MiXCR, listing each CDR3 protein once. The table has almost 400,000 distinct CDR3 sequences, 15% to 20% seen once. This clonotype was counted at least ten times. Germline V gene sequence: CDR1 MDHEN, CDR2 SYDVKM. The V gene lost 8 bases and the J gene lost 0 bases, with 14 bases spanning the gap. This CDR3 comprises 16 residues.

V gene TRBV28 combines with J gene TRBJ2-6; D is undetermined. The source is a woman under 30 with Graves' ophthalmopathy. The sample consisted of peripheral blood. The CDR3 nucleotides are TGTGCCAGCGGATCCAAATTGGGCTCTGGGGCCAACGTCCTGACTTTC. Residues: CASGSKLGSGANVLTF.